What follows are 23 T cell receptor beta chains derived from one specimen sequenced in a study of T cells in Graves' hyperthyroidism and ophthalmopathy. Amplified regions were TCR beta CDR3 sequences from RNA transcripts. First-round RT-PCR with HTBI primers amplified the TCR CDR3 region. Via MiXCR, TCRdb re-called the multiplex PCR reads, giving one row per CDR3 protein. Of approximately 560,000 distinct CDR3 sequences in the sample, more than 15% were seen once. The specimen sequenced was blood. These receptors were taken from a woman aged 25 to 45 with Graves' hyperthyroidism.

V usage is TRBV27 and J usage is TRBJ1-5, with 8 positions matching TRBD1. Germline trimming cut 4 bases from V and 4 bases from J; bases unmatched to any gene: 6. CDR3 length equals 15 residues. Germline V CDR1 and CDR2: MNHEY, SMNVEV (reference sequence). This CDR3 is CASSSLRDRNQPQHF. CDR3 nucleotides: TGTGCCAGCAGTTCCCTCCGGGACAGGAATCAGCCCCAGCATTTT.

This clonotype has a count of ten or more. The chain has TRBV7-3 and TRBJ1-1, with D unresolved. The CDR3 covers 13 residues. V lost 4 bases, J lost 5 bases, and 11 bases lay in between. The germline gives CDR1 SGHTA, CDR2 FQGTGA. The CDR3 loop is CASSSTVSTEAFF. The CDR3 bases are TGTGCCAGCAGCTCCACGGTTTCGACTGAAGCTTTCTTT.

Points on this clonotype: A junction end diverges from the germline sequence, so it may reflect a read error. V gene TRBV11-1 combines with J gene TRBJ2-1; D ambiguous. The CDR3 is 15 amino acids. CDR1 and CDR2 (germline): SGHAT, FQDESV (reference sequence). Written as DNA, the CDR3 is TGTGCCACCAGCAGAGAAAGGACCCCTTACAATGAGCAGTTCTTC. Its translation is CATSRERTPYNEQFF.

The V call is TRBV10-3, the J call TRBJ2-7, with D maybe TRBD1 (6 bases). Deletions cut 11 bases from V and 2 bases from J, with 16 bases between. Germline V lookup: CDR1 ENHRY, CDR2 SYGVKD. The CDR3 is 13 residues long. The chain's CDR3 is CAAAQGTPYEQYF. The CDR3 DNA is TGTGCCGCCGCACAGGGTACTCCCTACGAGCAGTACTTC.

The chain combines TRBV20-1 with TRBJ1-2; TRBD1 is a possible D gene (5 bases). The CDR3 extends over 13 amino acids. Trimming removed 1 base at V and 6 bases at J, with 12 bases between. Germline lookup yields CDR1 DFQATT and CDR2 SNEGSKA (reference sequence). DNA for the CDR3: TGCAGTGCTAGAGTAACCGGGGGAGATGGCTACACCTTC. As protein: CSARVTGGDGYTF.

The sample holds many counts of this clonotype. This chain links TRBV7-2 with TRBJ2-3, with 7 bases identical to TRBD2. In germline, CDR1 is SGHTA, CDR2 FQGNSA. Trimming took 0 bases from V and 4 from J; bases not matched to a gene: 10. This CDR3 region has 17 residues. The CDR3 sequence: CASSLASGGAYADTQYF. Here the CDR3 DNA reads TGTGCCAGCAGCTTAGCCTCGGGGGGAGCGTACGCAGATACGCAGTATTTT.

In this sample, this clonotype turned up many times. The chain joins TRBV6-5 to TRBJ2-7; TRBD1 matches 7 bases. The ends lost 0 bases at V and 9 bases at J; junction bases unmatched: 5. This CDR3 comprises 13 residues. Germline assignment: CDR1 MNHEY and CDR2 SVGAGI. In nucleotides, the CDR3 is TGTGCCAGCAGTTACTCGACAGGGAAAGGGCAGTACTTC. The encoded protein is CASSYSTGKGQYF.

This clonotype showed up many times. The V call is TRBV24-1, the J call TRBJ1-5, with no clear D. The CDR3 is 16 amino acids. V gave up 3 bases and J gave up 2 bases, with 13 bases separating them. The germline CDR1 and CDR2 sequences are KGHDR and SFDVKD. The CDR3 DNA reads TGTGCCACCAGTGATCTCAAATTCGGGGGCAATCAGCCCCAGCATTTT. Residues: CATSDLKFGGNQPQHF.

This clonotype has only a few counts. It may be a read error: a sequence one base away is much more abundant. The rearrangement joins TRBV7-9 to TRBJ2-1; D may be TRBD2 (5 bases). CDR1 and CDR2 from the germline V gene are SEHNR and FQNEAQ (reference sequence). The CDR3 totals 14 residues. V lost 0 bases and J lost 8, with 11 bases in between. The CDR3 DNA reads TGTGCCAGCAGCTTAGCGGGAGCTCGGGATGAGCAGTTCTTC. It specifies CASSLAGARDEQFF.

This clonotype was seen at least ten times. The chain recombines TRBV3-1 with TRBJ1-1; 12 bases line up with TRBD1. V shed 3 bases and J 4 bases; nucleotides not matched to a gene: 6. The CDR3 consists of 16 residues. The germline CDR1 and CDR2 sequences are LGHDT and YNNKEL (reference sequence). The CDR3, as DNA: TGTGCCAGCAGCCAGATAGGGACAGGGGGCTTCACTGAAGCTTTCTTT. This codes for CASSQIGTGGFTEAFF. The whole variable domain, filled in from reference TRBV3-1 and TRBJ1-1, reads DTAVSQTPKYLVTQMGNDKSIKCEQNLGHDTMYWYKQDSKKFLKIMFSYNNKELIINETVPNRFSPKSPDKAHLNLHINSLELGDSAVYFCASSQIGTGGFTEAFFGQGTRLTVV.

Ten or more counts support this clonotype. The chain couples TRBV2 to TRBJ2-1, with a tentative D call TRBD2 (5 bases). The CDR3 covers 16 residues. Per germline, CDR1 SNHLY and CDR2 FYNNEI. V dropped 2 bases and J dropped 0 bases, with 11 bases sitting between them. CDR3 coding DNA: TGTGCCAGCAGTGAATTGCTGGGGAGCTCCTACAATGAGCAGTTCTTC. This codes for CASSELLGSSYNEQFF.

This chain connects TRBV11-2 to TRBJ2-7; possibly TRBD2 for D (6 bases). V was trimmed by 0 bases and J by 6 bases, leaving 21 bases between them. Germline assignment: CDR1 SGHAT and CDR2 FQNNGV. The CDR3 loop spans 17 amino acids. The CDR3 spells CASSLDLAGLINGEQYF. CDR3 nucleotide sequence: TGTGCCAGCAGCTTAGATTTGGCGGGATTAATCAACGGCGAGCAGTACTTC.

Ten or more counts support this clonotype. The V gene is TRBV7-2, the J gene TRBJ2-3; a possible D gene is TRBD2 (6 bases). The CDR3 spans 13 residues. Looked up from germline, CDR1 is SGHTA and CDR2 is FQGNSA. With 5 bases removed from V and 6 bases from J, the gap between germline ends came to 12 bases. The DNA for the CDR3 is TGTGCCAGCAGCGCGGGGTTTACGGATACGCAGTATTTT. This gives the protein CASSAGFTDTQYF.

This clonotype has at least ten counts. A read error may account for a junction end that differs from germline. The chain recombines TRBV6-1 with TRBJ1-1, with D unresolved. The CDR3 runs 13 residues. In germline, CDR1 is MNHNS, CDR2 SASEGT. The DNA of the CDR3 is TGTGCTAGCAGTAGGCAGATGAACACTGAAGCTTTCTTT. Protein: CASSRQMNTEAFF.

This clonotype came up many times. The rearrangement uses TRBV7-9 and TRBJ2-1; the match to TRBD1 covers 7 bases. CDR3 length: 13 residues. Germline CDR1 SEHNR, CDR2 FQNEAQ (reference sequence). V lost 2 bases to trimming and J lost 10 bases; unmatched junction nucleotides: 5. The CDR3 coding sequence is TGTGCCAGCAGCTTAACCCCGGGACAGGAGCAGTTCTTC. Protein product: CASSLTPGQEQFF.

This clonotype was recorded many times. This chain joins TRBV12-3 or TRBV12-4 and TRBJ1-6, with D unresolved. With 3 bases removed from V and 5 bases from J, the gap between germline ends came to 8 bases. The CDR3 length is 14 residues. CDR3 amino acids: CASSFGGNNSPLHF. In DNA, the CDR3 is TGTGCCAGCAGTTTTGGAGGGAATAATTCACCCCTCCACTTT.

The sample holds many counts of this clonotype. The chain combines TRBV7-8 with TRBJ2-1; unclear D gene. Germline CDR1 and CDR2: SGHVS and FQNEAQ. V was pared by 1 base and J by 2 bases, with 12 bases between. The CDR3 is made up of 16 amino acids. CDR3 region: CASSLGGRATYNEQFF. Here the CDR3 DNA reads TGTGCCAGCAGCTTAGGCGGCCGGGCAACCTACAATGAGCAGTTCTTC.

This clonotype showed up many times. The chain has TRBV30 and TRBJ2-1, with 8 bases fitting TRBD2. Germline V gene data show CDR1 as GTSNPN and CDR2 as SVGIG (reference sequence). The CDR3 is 19 residues long. With V trimmed by 0 bases and J by 0 bases, 13 bases remained unmatched. In nucleotides, the CDR3 is TGTGCCTGGAGTGTAGGTCGGGAGGGTATCATTAGCTCCTACAATGAGCAGTTCTTC. Its protein is CAWSVGREGIISSYNEQFF. Full variable domain (rest looked up from reference TRBV30 and TRBJ2-1): SQTIHQWPATLVQPVGSPLSLECTVEGTSNPNLYWYRQAAGRGLQLLFYSVGIGQISSEVPQNLSASRPQDRQFILSSKKLLLSDSGFYLCAWSVGREGIISSYNEQFFGPGTRLTVL.

The chain recombines TRBV5-6 with TRBJ2-1; TRBD1 matches 10 bases. The CDR3 is 16 amino acids. CDR1 is SGHDT, CDR2 YYEEEE, per germline. With 6 bases clipped from V and 8 bases from J, the junction kept 14 bases outside the gene matches. The CDR3 loop is CASTGTGAPSSHEQFF. The CDR3 DNA is TGTGCCAGCACCGGGACAGGGGCGCCGTCTAGTCATGAGCAGTTCTTC. The whole variable domain, remainder taken from reference TRBV5-6 and TRBJ2-1, is DAGVTQSPTHLIKTRGQQVTLRCSPKSGHDTVSWYQQALGQGPQFIFQYYEEEERQRGNFPDRFSGHQFPNYSSELNVNALLLGDSALYLCASTGTGAPSSHEQFFGPGTRLTVL.

Only a few counts were recorded for this clonotype. V usage is TRBV6-1 and J usage is TRBJ2-7, with a tentative D call TRBD1 (6 bases). Germline V gene sequence: CDR1 MNHNS, CDR2 SASEGT. This CDR3 has 13 residues. V lost 6 bases and J 6 bases, leaving 15 bases between the germline ends. CDR3 nucleotide sequence: TGTGCCAGCAGGTTAAACAGGGAATCCGAGCAGTACTTC. Amino acids: CASRLNRESEQYF.

The table lists this clonotype with a few counts. The J gene is TRBJ2-2, the V gene TRBV27; D possibly corresponds to TRBD2 (7 bases). Per germline, CDR1 MNHEY and CDR2 SMNVEV (reference sequence). The CDR3 is 14 amino acids. Trimming shortened V by 8 bases and J by 6 bases, and 16 bases separated the two germline ends. This CDR3 reads CASWAGGGAGELFF. CDR3 nucleotides: TGTGCCAGCTGGGCTGGAGGGGGGGCCGGGGAGCTGTTTTTT.

This clonotype has a handful of counts. V usage is TRBV19 and J usage is TRBJ2-7; D call uncertain. Trimming removed 2 bases from V and 5 bases from J, with 16 bases in between. The germline V gene encodes CDR1 LNHDA and CDR2 SQIVND (reference sequence). This CDR3 has 15 amino acids. The DNA of the CDR3 is TGTGCCAGTAGTATACGGTTTTCGCTCGTGGACGAGCAGTACTTC. This codes for CASSIRFSLVDEQYF.

This clonotype was detected a few times. The chain carries TRBV13 and TRBJ2-4, with 9 positions matching TRBD2. From germline, CDR1 is PRHDT and CDR2 FYEKMQ (reference sequence). This CDR3 spans 15 amino acids. Unmatched junction bases numbered 9, after V lost 5 bases and J lost 7 bases. In nucleotides, the CDR3 is TGTGCCAGCAGCGCCGGGGCGGGAGGGAGCAACATTCAGTACTTC. The encoded protein is CASSAGAGGSNIQYF.